The entry that follows covers one T cell receptor (beta chain) sequence. This clonotype was seen many times. This clone's antigen is unknown. Per-base quality was not reported, and no clone a single base away is much larger than it. The data were obtained in a study of T-cell reconstitution after alpha-beta-depleted transplantation in children (dated by TCRdb to the mid-2010s). Regarding the research as a whole: T-cell immune reconstitution after TCRalphabeta/CD19-depleted allogeneic hematopoietic cell transplantation in children was quantitatively tracked in the study by means of TCR repertoire profiling.

Library preparation was by PCR. The listed sequencing device is Illumina HiSeq 2500. To normalize quantification of the TCRbeta repertoire, the TCR libraries were built with molecular barcoding that relied on unique molecular identifiers. TCRdb cleaned the public reads at Q25 with fastp, built clones with MiXCR and kept in-frame beta chains. Identical CDR3 protein sequences are pooled into one entry, listed with their most common genes and DNA. For this sample the table gives roughly 200,000 distinct CDR3 sequences, of which about 9.2% were detected only once. The ten top clones hold roughly 6.2% of the sample. The receptor was isolated from a human donor who donated a stem cell graft to a child with acute lymphoblastic leukemia. Specimen: PBMCs from the stem cell graft donor, collected from the stem cell graft.

The CDR3 loop reads CAIVSAEETQYF. In nucleotide form, the sequence is TGTGCCATCGTCTCCGCGGAGGAGACCCAGTACTTC. In this chain, TRBV11-2 is recombined with TRBJ2-5; the D gene lacks a confident call. The cysteine opens and the phenylalanine closes a CDR3 of 12 amino acids. Left in the record is the CDR3 DNA by itself, 36 bases read in frame from the first base. Via the germline V gene, CDR1 is SGHAT and CDR2 FQNNGV. V is pared back by 10 bases and J by 5 bases, with 14 bases lying between the germline termini. The CDR3 plus the reference TRBV11-2 and TRBJ2-5 genes for the other parts give the full variable domain: EAGVAQSPRYKIIEKRQSVAFWCNPISGHATLYWYQQILGQGPKLLIQFQNNGVVDDSQLPKDRFSAERLKGVDSTLKIQPAKLEDSAVYLCAIVSAEETQYFGPGTRLLVL.